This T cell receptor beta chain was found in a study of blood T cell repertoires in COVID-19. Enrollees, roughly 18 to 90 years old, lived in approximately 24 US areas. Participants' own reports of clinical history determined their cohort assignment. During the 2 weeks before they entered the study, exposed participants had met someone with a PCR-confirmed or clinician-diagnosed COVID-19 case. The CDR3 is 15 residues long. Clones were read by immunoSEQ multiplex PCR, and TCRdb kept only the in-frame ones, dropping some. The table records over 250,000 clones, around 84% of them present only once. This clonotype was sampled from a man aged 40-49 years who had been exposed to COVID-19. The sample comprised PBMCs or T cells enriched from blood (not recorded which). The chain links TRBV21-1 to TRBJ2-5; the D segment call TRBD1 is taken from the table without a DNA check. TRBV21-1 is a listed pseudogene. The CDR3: CAGQQGSWYQETQYF. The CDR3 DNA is TGTGCCGGACAACAGGGATCCTGGTACCAAGAGACCCAGTACTTC.